The 13 T cell receptor beta chains presented below share a single source sample, sequenced in a study of response to subunit inactivated influenza vaccine. TCRdb processed the RT-PCR reads anew with MiXCR; each CDR3 protein has one entry. The sample lists more than 700,000 distinct CDR3 sequences, 21% occurring once. This sample comprised PBMCs from blood, obtained around 5 days after vaccination. Receptors were obtained from a man aged 45-65 years who received an inactivated influenza vaccine.

This clonotype turned up a few times. V gene TRBV6-2 or TRBV6-3 combines with J gene TRBJ2-7, with a possible D match to TRBD2 (5 bases). V dropped 2 bases and J dropped 2 bases, with 16 bases sitting between them. CDR1 is MNHEY, CDR2 SVGEGT, per germline. This CDR3 has 16 residues. The CDR3 DNA is TGTGCCAGCAGTTACAGTGCCGGGGAAGGAACCTACGAGCAGTACTTC. Residues: CASSYSAGEGTYEQYF.

In this sample, this clonotype turned up a few times. The chain carries TRBV7-8 and TRBJ2-7; D might be TRBD1 (6 bases). Per germline, CDR1 SGHVS and CDR2 FQNEAQ. The germline V and J ends were trimmed by 2 bases and 3 bases, with 11 bases remaining between them. The CDR3 has 14 amino acids. The CDR3 nucleotides are TGTGCCAGCAGCTTACAGGGGTCCTTCTACGAGCAGTACTTC. Translated: CASSLQGSFYEQYF.

This clonotype was seen more than once but under ten times. The CDR3 loop is CASSLRPGGRMPLHF. As DNA, the CDR3 is TGTGCCAGCAGTTTACGCCCAGGGGGCCGGATGCCCCTCCACTTT. The chain links TRBV27 to TRBJ1-6; TRBD1 aligns across 8 bases. The CDR3 has 15 amino acids. The germline V gene has CDR1 MNHEY and CDR2 SMNVEV (reference sequence). With V trimmed by 2 bases and J by 13 bases, 10 bases remained unmatched.

The chain joins TRBV3-1 to TRBJ1-2; TRBD1 matches at 10 bases. The CDR3 runs to 17 residues. Per the germline V gene, CDR1 is LGHDT and CDR2 is YNNKEL (reference sequence). V lost 0 bases and J lost 5; bases outside the gene matches: 9. CDR3 residues: CASSQDGTGVMGYGYTF. CDR3 in DNA: TGTGCCAGCAGCCAAGATGGGACAGGGGTAATGGGGTATGGCTACACCTTC.

The chain recombines TRBV9 with TRBJ2-1, with D possibly TRBD2 on 7 matching bases. CDR1 and CDR2 (germline): SGDLS, YYNGEE. The CDR3 length is 18 residues. Trimming pared 1 base from V and 1 base from J, leaving 18 bases between. CDR3 in amino acids: CASSVTWGGAVSYNEQFF. As DNA, the CDR3 is TGTGCCAGCAGCGTAACCTGGGGGGGGGCAGTATCCTACAATGAGCAGTTCTTC. Drawing the rest from reference TRBV9 and TRBJ2-1, the complete variable domain is DSGVTQTPKHLITATGQRVTLRCSPRSGDLSVYWYQQSLDQGLQFLIQYYNGEERAKGNILERFSAQQFPDLHSELNLSSLELGDSALYFCASSVTWGGAVSYNEQFFGPGTRLTVL.

The chain is built from TRBV28 and TRBJ2-2, with TRBD2 identical over 7 bases. This CDR3 is 16 amino acids long. The trim removed 1 base at V and 8 bases at J, leaving 10 bases unmatched. Germline loops: CDR1 MDHEN, CDR2 SYDVKM. CDR3 coding DNA: TGTGCCAGCAGTTTATTACTGGCGGGGAGGGGAGGGGAGCTGTTTTTT. This sequence encodes CASSLLLAGRGGELFF.

This clonotype was seen at least ten times. The chain recombines TRBV10-3 with TRBJ2-3; 9 nucleotides match TRBD1. This CDR3 spans 16 amino acids. Per germline, CDR1 ENHRY and CDR2 SYGVKD. Trimming took 4 bases from V and 6 from J; bases not matched to a gene: 11. The CDR3: CAISAGVTGGMDTQYF. In nucleotides, the CDR3 is TGTGCCATCAGTGCTGGCGTGACAGGGGGTATGGATACGCAGTATTTT.

This clonotype has just a few counts. The gene calls are TRBV5-1 and TRBJ2-2; 7 bases are shared with TRBD1. Germline CDR1 and CDR2: SGHRS and YFSETQ. The V segment lost 1 base and the J segment 1 base; nucleotides outside the gene matches: 4. The CDR3 loop spans 16 amino acids. In nucleotides, the CDR3 is TGCGCCAGCAGCTTGTTGGGACAGAAGAACACCGGGGAGCTGTTTTTT. Translating it yields CASSLLGQKNTGELFF.

This clonotype was picked up a small number of times. The chain employs TRBV20-1 and TRBJ2-1; D is ambiguous. The CDR3 is 13 amino acids. The germline V gene has CDR1 DFQATT and CDR2 SNEGSKA (reference sequence). V was cut by 6 bases and J by 0 bases, with 9 bases left in between. CDR3 in amino acids: CSATPGSYNEQFF. In DNA, the CDR3 is TGCAGTGCCACGCCAGGCTCCTACAATGAGCAGTTCTTC.

The CDR3 reads CASSSGQTRETQYF. The CDR3 DNA is TGTGCCAGCAGCTCCGGACAGACTCGGGAGACCCAGTACTTC. The rearrangement joins TRBV7-2 to TRBJ2-5, with D possibly matching TRBD1 (6 bases). CDR3 length equals 14 residues. Germline V gene sequence: CDR1 SGHTA, CDR2 FQGNSA. The V end was cut by 4 bases, the J end by 5 bases, with 14 bases between.

There are a few counts of this clonotype. The chain combines TRBV11-2 with TRBJ2-5, with D unresolved. This CDR3 comprises 15 residues. V shed 0 bases and J shed 3 bases, with 11 bases lying between them. Looked up from germline, CDR1 is SGHAT and CDR2 is FQNNGV. The CDR3 sequence: CASSLDGGRKETQYF. In DNA, the CDR3 is TGTGCCAGCAGCTTAGACGGCGGCAGAAAAGAGACCCAGTACTTC.

This clonotype was detected a few times. J is TRBJ1-6 and V is TRBV7-9, with 9 bases identical to TRBD1. There are 17 residues in the CDR3. CDR1 and CDR2 from the germline V gene are SEHNR and FQNEAQ (reference sequence). V shed 5 bases and J 4 bases; nucleotides not matched to a gene: 9. The CDR3 DNA reads as TGTGCCAGCAGCACCCGACCACAGGGGGCTTATAATTCACCCCTCCACTTT. It encodes CASSTRPQGAYNSPLHF.

The rearrangement uses TRBV15 and TRBJ2-1, with D unclear. Germline V CDR1 and CDR2: LNHNV, YYDKDF (reference sequence). The CDR3 length is 12 residues. Trimming took off 3 bases at V and 8 bases at J, with 8 bases between the two ends. In DNA, the CDR3 is TGTGCCACCAGCAGGTGGGGATATGAGCAGTTCTTC. The encoded protein is CATSRWGYEQFF.